This T cell receptor (beta chain) was identified during a study of blood T cell repertoires in COVID-19. Across the study: Samples taken during acute and convalescent COVID-19 were collected in the United States, Italy and Spain. T cells, B-cell-depleted T cells, or PBMCs provided the cDNA or gDNA that served as material.

Germline assignment: CDR1 LGHDT and CDR2 YNNKEL (reference sequence). Trimming cost V 3 bases and J 7 bases, with 13 bases left between them. CDR3 length: 14 amino acids. What the recovered Cohort 3 donors had was two negative PCRs, clearance, or symptom resolution. In the authors' methods: Nucleated cell number was recorded as an estimate derived from reference gene primer amplification. Assay used: immunoSEQ multiplex PCR; TCRdb lists only in-frame clones, some missing. The V and J calls and the clone size are those of that table, but D and trimming were determined from the DNA. The sample records about 360,000 clones, roughly 86% being singletons.

The rearrangement links TRBV3-1 (or the pseudogene TRBV3-2) to TRBJ1-5; tentative D call: TRBD1 (6 bases). The sequence came from a man younger than 40 who had recovered from COVID-19. The specimen sequenced was PBMCs or T cells enriched from blood (not recorded which). For the CDR3, the DNA is TGTGCCAGCAGCCAGACAGGACTGGACCAGCCCCAGCATTTT. It codes for CASSQTGLDQPQHF.